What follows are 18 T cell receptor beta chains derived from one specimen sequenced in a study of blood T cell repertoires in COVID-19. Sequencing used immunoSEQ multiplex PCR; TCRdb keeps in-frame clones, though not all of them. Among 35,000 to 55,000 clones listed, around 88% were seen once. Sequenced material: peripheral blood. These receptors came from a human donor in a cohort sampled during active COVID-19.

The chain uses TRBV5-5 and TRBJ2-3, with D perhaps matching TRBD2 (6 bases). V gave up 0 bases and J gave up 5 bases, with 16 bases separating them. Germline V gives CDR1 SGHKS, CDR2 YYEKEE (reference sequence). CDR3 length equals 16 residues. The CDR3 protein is CASSLAGGPRGDTQYF. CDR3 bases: TGTGCCAGCAGCTTGGCCGGGGGTCCCCGGGGAGATACGCAGTATTTT.

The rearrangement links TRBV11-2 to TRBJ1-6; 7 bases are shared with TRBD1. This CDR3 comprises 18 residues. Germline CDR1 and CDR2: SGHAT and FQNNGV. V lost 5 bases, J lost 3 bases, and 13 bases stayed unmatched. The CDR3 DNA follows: TGTGCCAGCAGCCCGCGGGCCCTAGGGGGCATCTATAATTCACCCCTCCACTTT. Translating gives CASSPRALGGIYNSPLHF.

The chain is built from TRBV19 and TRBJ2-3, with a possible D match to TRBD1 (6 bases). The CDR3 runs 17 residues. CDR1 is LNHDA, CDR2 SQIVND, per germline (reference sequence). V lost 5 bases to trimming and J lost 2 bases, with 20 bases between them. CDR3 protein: CASSSSPGHFYTDTQYF. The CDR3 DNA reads TGTGCCAGTAGTTCCTCCCCGGGACACTTTTACACAGATACGCAGTATTTT.

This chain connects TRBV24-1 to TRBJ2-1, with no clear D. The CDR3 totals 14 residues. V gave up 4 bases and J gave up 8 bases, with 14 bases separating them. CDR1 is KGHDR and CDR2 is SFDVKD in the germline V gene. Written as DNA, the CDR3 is TGTGCCACCAGTGAGCCCCCCCGCGAGGATGAGCAGTTCTTC. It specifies CATSEPPREDEQFF.

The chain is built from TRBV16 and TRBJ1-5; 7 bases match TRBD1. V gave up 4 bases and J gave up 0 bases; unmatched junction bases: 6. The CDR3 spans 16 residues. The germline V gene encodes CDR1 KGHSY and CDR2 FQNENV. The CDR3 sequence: CASSPQGGNSNQPQHF. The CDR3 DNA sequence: TGTGCCAGCAGCCCCCAGGGGGGAAATAGCAATCAGCCCCAGCATTTT.

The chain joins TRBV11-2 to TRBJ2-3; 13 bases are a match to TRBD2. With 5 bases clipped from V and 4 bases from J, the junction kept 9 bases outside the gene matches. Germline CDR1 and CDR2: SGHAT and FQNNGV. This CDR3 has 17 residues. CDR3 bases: TGTGCCAGCAGCCCCCGTGGACTAGCGGGAGCGGCAGATACGCAGTATTTT. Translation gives CASSPRGLAGAADTQYF.

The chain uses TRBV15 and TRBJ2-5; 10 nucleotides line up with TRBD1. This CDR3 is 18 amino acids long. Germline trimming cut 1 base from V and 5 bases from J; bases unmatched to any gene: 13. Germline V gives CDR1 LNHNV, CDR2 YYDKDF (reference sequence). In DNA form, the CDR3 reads TGTGCCACCAGCAGAGGGCTAATTGGGGACAGGGGACGCGAGACCCAGTACTTC. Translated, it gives CATSRGLIGDRGRETQYF.

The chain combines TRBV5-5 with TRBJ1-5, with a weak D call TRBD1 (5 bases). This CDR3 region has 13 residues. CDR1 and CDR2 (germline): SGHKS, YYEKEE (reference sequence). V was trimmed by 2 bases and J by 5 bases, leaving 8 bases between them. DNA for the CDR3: TGTGCCAGCAGCTTAATCAGGGATCAGCCCCAGCATTTT. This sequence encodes CASSLIRDQPQHF. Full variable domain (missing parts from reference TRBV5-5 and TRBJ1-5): DAGVTQSPTHLIKTRGQQVTLRCSPISGHKSVSWYQQVLGQGPQFIFQYYEKEERGRGNFPDRFSARQFPNYSSELNVNALLLGDSALYLCASSLIRDQPQHFGDGTRLSIL.

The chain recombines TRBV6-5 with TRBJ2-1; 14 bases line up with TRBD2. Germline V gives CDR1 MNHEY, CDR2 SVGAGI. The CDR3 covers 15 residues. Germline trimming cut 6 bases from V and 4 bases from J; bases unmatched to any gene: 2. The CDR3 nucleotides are TGTGCCAGCAGCCGGACTAGCGGGGGGTACAATGAGCAGTTCTTC. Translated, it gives CASSRTSGGYNEQFF.

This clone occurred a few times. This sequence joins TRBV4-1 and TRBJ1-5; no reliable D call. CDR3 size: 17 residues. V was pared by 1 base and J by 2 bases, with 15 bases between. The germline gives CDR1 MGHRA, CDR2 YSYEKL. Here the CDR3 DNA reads TGCGCCAGCAGCCAAGCCTTAGCCCTAACGGGCAATCAGCCCCAGCATTTT. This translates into CASSQALALTGNQPQHF.

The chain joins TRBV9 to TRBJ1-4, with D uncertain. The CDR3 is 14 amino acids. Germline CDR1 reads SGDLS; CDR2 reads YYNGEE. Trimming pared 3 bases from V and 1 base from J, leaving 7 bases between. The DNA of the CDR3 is TGTGCCAGCAGCGCACACGTAACTAATGAAAAACTGTTTTTT. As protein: CASSAHVTNEKLFF.

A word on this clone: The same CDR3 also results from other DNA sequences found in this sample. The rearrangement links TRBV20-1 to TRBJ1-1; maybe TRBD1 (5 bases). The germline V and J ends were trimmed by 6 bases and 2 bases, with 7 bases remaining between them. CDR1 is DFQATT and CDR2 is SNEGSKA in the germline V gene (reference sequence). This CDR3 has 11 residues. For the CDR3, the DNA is TGCAGTGCGCAGGGAAACACTGAAGCTTTCTTT. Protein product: CSAQGNTEAFF.

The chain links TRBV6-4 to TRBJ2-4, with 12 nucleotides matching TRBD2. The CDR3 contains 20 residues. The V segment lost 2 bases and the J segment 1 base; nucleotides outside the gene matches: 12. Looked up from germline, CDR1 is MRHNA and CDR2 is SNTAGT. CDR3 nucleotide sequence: TGTGCCAGCAGTGACCCTCGACTAGCGGGAGAGGTTGTGGCCAAAAACATTCAGTACTTC. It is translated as CASSDPRLAGEVVAKNIQYF.

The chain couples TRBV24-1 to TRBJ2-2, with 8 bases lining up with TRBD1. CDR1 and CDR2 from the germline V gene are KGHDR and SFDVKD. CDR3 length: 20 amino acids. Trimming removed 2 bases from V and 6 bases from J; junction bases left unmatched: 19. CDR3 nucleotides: TGTGCCACCAGTGATTACAGGGGGACGGACGGAAATAGTAGAGCCGGGGAGCTGTTTTTT. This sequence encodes CATSDYRGTDGNSRAGELFF.

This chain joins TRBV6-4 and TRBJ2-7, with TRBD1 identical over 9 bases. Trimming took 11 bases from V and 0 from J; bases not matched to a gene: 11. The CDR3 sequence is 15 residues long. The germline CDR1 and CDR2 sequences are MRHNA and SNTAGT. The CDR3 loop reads CAGGPGQGSSYEQYF. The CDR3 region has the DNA TGTGCCGGGGGTCCGGGACAGGGAAGCTCCTACGAGCAGTACTTC.

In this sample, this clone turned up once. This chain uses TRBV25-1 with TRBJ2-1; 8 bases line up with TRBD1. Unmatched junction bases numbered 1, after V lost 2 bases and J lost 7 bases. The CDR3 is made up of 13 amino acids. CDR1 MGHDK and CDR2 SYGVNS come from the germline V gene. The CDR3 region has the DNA TGTGCCAGCAGTGAACGGACAGGGAATGAGCAGTTCTTC. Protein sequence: CASSERTGNEQFF.

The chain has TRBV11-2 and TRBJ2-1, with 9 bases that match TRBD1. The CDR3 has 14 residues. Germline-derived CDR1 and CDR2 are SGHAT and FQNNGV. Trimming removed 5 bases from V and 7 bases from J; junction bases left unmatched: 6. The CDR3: CASSPRTGENEQFF. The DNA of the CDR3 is TGTGCCAGCAGCCCTAGGACAGGGGAGAATGAGCAGTTCTTC.

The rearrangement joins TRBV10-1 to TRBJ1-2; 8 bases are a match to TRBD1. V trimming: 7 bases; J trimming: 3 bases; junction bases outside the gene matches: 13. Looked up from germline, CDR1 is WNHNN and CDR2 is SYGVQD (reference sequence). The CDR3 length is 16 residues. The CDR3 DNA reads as TGCGCCAGCACTCAATCCAGGGACAGGAAACACTATGGCTACACCTTC. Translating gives CASTQSRDRKHYGYTF.